These 15 T cell receptor beta chains originate from one sample sequenced in a study of T cell clones after liver transplantation. Generated by immunoSEQ multiplex PCR, the TCRdb table keeps only in-frame clones and is missing some. This table holds roughly 62,000 clones, approximately 70% found once. This sample comprised CD4+ T cells from blood, obtained at the approximately 15-month timepoint. The receptors here all came from a human patient who received a liver transplant. Some T cells may be supplied by the graft donor.

V is TRBV18 and J is TRBJ1-1, with D tentatively TRBD1 (5 bases). The CDR3 loop spans 13 amino acids. Germline-derived CDR1 and CDR2 are KGHSH and LQKENI. V was trimmed by 3 bases and J by 4 bases, leaving 9 bases between them. CDR3 sequence reads: CASSPRGSTEAFF. CDR3 bases: TGTGCCAGCTCACCTCGGGGCAGCACTGAAGCTTTCTTT. Together with reference TRBV18 and TRBJ1-1, the CDR3 gives the full variable domain: NAGVMQNPRHLVRRRGQEARLRCSPMKGHSHVYWYRQLPEEGLKFMVYLQKENIIDESGMPKERFSAEFPKEGPSILRIQQVVRGDSAAYFCASSPRGSTEAFFGQGTRLTVV.

In its sample, this clone was seen once. The genes are TRBV11-3 and TRBJ2-1; D uncertain. The CDR3 runs 12 residues. With 5 bases removed from V and 2 bases from J, the gap between germline ends came to 4 bases. The V gene's germline CDR1 is SGHNT and CDR2 YENEEA. The CDR3 reads CASSPTYNEQFF. The CDR3 DNA sequence: TGTGCCAGCAGCCCCACCTACAATGAGCAGTTCTTC.

The rearrangement uses TRBV29-1 and TRBJ2-5; 9 positions match TRBD1. The CDR3 is made up of 12 amino acids. Germline lookup yields CDR1 SQVTM and CDR2 ANQGSEA. The CDR3 loop reads CRQTGGPETQYF. The CDR3 DNA follows: TGCAGGCAAACAGGGGGCCCAGAGACCCAGTACTTC.

V is TRBV14 and J is TRBJ2-7; possible D gene TRBD1, 6 bases. V lost 2 bases and J lost 7, with 24 bases in between. CDR3 length equals 17 residues. Germline V gives CDR1 SGHDN, CDR2 FVKESK. CDR3 sequence (DNA): TGTGCCAGCAGCCAATTAAACACTTGGGACACCACTGGGGAGCAGTACTTC. It encodes CASSQLNTWDTTGEQYF.

This rearrangement joins TRBV10-3 to TRBJ1-2; TRBD1 is a possible D gene (5 bases). This CDR3 is built from 13 residues. V was clipped by 6 bases and J by 3 bases, with 11 bases between them. CDR1 ENHRY and CDR2 SYGVKD come from the germline V gene. The CDR3 protein is CAISPTEDYGYTF. DNA for the CDR3: TGTGCCATCAGCCCGACAGAAGACTATGGCTACACCTTC.

The rearrangement joins TRBV9 to TRBJ2-7; D is perhaps TRBD1 (6 bases). Deletions cut 3 bases from V and 3 bases from J, with 13 bases between. This CDR3 contains 14 residues. The germline V gene has CDR1 SGDLS and CDR2 YYNGEE. The CDR3 protein is CASSGQDKYYEQYF. The CDR3, as DNA: TGTGCCAGCAGCGGACAGGACAAATACTACGAGCAGTACTTC.

The rearrangement links TRBV7-2 to TRBJ1-2, with D unresolved. Trimming removed 1 base at V and 4 bases at J, with 7 bases between. Per germline, CDR1 SGHTA and CDR2 FQGNSA. The CDR3 covers 13 residues. The DNA of the CDR3 is TGTGCCAGCAGCTTAGGAAATACCTATGGCTACACCTTC. Protein product: CASSLGNTYGYTF.

This rearrangement joins TRBV7-8 to TRBJ2-3; perhaps TRBD2 as D (6 bases). V was cut by 1 base and J by 5 bases, with 10 bases left in between. CDR1 and CDR2 from the germline V gene are SGHVS and FQNEAQ. This CDR3 is built from 14 residues. As DNA, the CDR3 is TGTGCCAGCAGCTTAGAACGGGAGCGAGATACGCAGTATTTT. Translated: CASSLERERDTQYF. The whole variable domain, remainder taken from reference TRBV7-8 and TRBJ2-3, is GAGVSQSPRYKVAKRGQDVALRCDPISGHVSLFWYQQALGQGPEFLTYFQNEAQLDKSGLPSDRFFAERPEGSVSTLKIQRTQQEDSAVYLCASSLERERDTQYFGPGTRLTVL.

This clone was seen a single time. The rearrangement links TRBV7-9 to TRBJ1-1; D unresolved. Germline lookup yields CDR1 SEHNR and CDR2 FQNEAQ (reference sequence). The CDR3 covers 12 residues. V lost 5 bases and J lost 8, with 12 bases in between. The CDR3: CASSEQTAEAFF. The CDR3 bases are TGTGCCAGCAGCGAACAAACGGCAGAAGCTTTCTTT.

V gene TRBV29-1 combines with J gene TRBJ2-3; 9 bases agree with TRBD2. The junction had 11 bases not matched to a gene; V was cut back by 6 bases and J by 4 bases. This CDR3 contains 15 residues. In germline, CDR1 is SQVTM, CDR2 ANQGSEA. In nucleotides, the CDR3 is TGCAGCGTCACCGGGACTAGCCGGACGGCAGATACGCAGTATTTT. Protein: CSVTGTSRTADTQYF.

Regarding this clone: At the DNA level, this CDR3 is encoded by other sequences in the same sample as well. The genes are TRBV27 and TRBJ1-5; 10 nucleotides align to TRBD1. Germline V gene sequence: CDR1 MNHEY, CDR2 SMNVEV (reference sequence). The ends lost 5 bases at V and 5 bases at J; junction bases unmatched: 6. This CDR3 spans 15 amino acids. The CDR3 nucleotides are TGTGCCAGCAGTCTAGGGGGGACAGGGGATCAGCCCCAGCATTTT. It yields the protein CASSLGGTGDQPQHF.

The table lists this clone with a count of one. This chain uses TRBV23-1 with TRBJ1-5; possibly TRBD1 for D (5 bases). TRBV23-1 is placed among ORFs of uncertain function. The CDR3 covers 16 residues. V lost 2 bases to trimming and J lost 5 bases, with 16 bases between them. The CDR3 here is CASSQHRTKGDQPQHF. The CDR3, as DNA: TGCGCCAGCAGTCAACACCGGACAAAAGGGGATCAGCCCCAGCATTTT.

In regard to this clone: The same CDR3 arises from other DNA sequences in this sample as well. The V call is TRBV28, the J call TRBJ1-1; D is undetermined. With 6 bases removed from V and 6 bases from J, the gap between germline ends came to 8 bases. Germline lookup yields CDR1 MDHEN and CDR2 SYDVKM. The CDR3 has 11 amino acids. DNA for the CDR3: TGTGCCAGCAGAGGGAGACCTGAAGCTTTCTTT. Translated: CASRGRPEAFF.

The chain has TRBV7-9 and TRBJ2-1, with 9 bases lining up with TRBD1. V shed 5 bases, J shed 11 bases, and the junction held 10 bases outside the gene matches. The CDR3 is made up of 14 amino acids. The germline gives CDR1 SEHNR, CDR2 FQNEAQ (reference sequence). This CDR3 is CASSPRDREQKQFF. In DNA form, the CDR3 reads TGTGCCAGCAGCCCTCGGGACAGGGAACAAAAGCAGTTCTTC.

The V and J genes are TRBV6-1 and TRBJ2-3; 11 nucleotides match TRBD2. The germline V gene encodes CDR1 MNHNS and CDR2 SASEGT. Trimming cost V 4 bases and J 0 bases; bases outside gene matches: 3. This CDR3 has 16 residues. As DNA, the CDR3 is TGTGCCAGCAGTGGACTAGCGGGGAGTAGCACAGATACGCAGTATTTT. As protein: CASSGLAGSSTDTQYF.